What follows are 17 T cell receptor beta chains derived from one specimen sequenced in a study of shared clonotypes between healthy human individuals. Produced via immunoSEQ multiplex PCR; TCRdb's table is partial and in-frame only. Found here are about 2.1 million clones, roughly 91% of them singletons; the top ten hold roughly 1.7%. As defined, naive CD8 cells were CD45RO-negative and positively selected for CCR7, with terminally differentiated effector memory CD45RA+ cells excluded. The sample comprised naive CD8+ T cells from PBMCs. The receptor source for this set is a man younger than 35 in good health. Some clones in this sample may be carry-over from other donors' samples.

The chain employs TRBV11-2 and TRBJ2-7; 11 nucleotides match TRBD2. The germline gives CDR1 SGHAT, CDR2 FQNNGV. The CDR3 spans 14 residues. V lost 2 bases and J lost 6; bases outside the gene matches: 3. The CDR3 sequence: CASSLLLAGAEQYF. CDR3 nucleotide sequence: TGTGCCAGCAGCTTATTACTAGCGGGAGCCGAGCAGTACTTC.

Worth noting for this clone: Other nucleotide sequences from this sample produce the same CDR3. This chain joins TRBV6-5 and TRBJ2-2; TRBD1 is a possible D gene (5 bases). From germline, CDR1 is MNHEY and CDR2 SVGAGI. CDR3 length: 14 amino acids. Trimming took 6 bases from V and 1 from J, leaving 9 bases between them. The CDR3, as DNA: TGTGCCAGCAGCCGAACAGGGAACACCGGGGAGCTGTTTTTT. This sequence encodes CASSRTGNTGELFF.

The CDR3 DNA sequence: TGTGCCAGCAGCTTAGATCCAGGGCAAACTGAAGCTTTCTTT. It specifies CASSLDPGQTEAFF. The J gene is TRBJ1-1, the V gene TRBV7-6, with a weak D call TRBD1 (5 bases). V gave up 1 base and J gave up 5 bases, with 11 bases separating them. The length of the CDR3 is 14 residues. From germline, CDR1 is SGHVS and CDR2 FNYEAQ.

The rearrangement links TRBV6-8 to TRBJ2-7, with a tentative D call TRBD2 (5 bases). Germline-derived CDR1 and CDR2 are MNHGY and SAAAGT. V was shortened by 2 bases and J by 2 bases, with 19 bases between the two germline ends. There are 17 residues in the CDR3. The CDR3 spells CASSYPQVGEGTYEQYF. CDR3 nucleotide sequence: TGTGCCAGCAGTTACCCCCAGGTCGGGGAAGGAACCTACGAGCAGTACTTC.

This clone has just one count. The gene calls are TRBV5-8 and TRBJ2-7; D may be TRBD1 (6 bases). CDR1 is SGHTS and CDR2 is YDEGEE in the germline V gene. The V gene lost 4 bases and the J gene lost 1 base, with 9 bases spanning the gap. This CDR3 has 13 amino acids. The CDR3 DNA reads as TGTGCCAGCAGCCTAGGACAGTCCTACGAGCAGTACTTC. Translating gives CASSLGQSYEQYF.

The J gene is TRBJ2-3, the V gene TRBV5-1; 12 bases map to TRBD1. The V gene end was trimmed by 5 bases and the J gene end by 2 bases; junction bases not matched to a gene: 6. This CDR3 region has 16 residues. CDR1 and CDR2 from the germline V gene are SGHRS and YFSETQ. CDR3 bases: TGCGCCAGCAGTGCCGGGACAGGGGGCACCACAGATACGCAGTATTTT. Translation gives CASSAGTGGTTDTQYF.

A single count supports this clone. The CDR3 sequence is CASNIQGSGNTIYF. CDR3 sequence (DNA): TGTGCCAGCAACATACAGGGGTCCGGAAACACCATATATTTT. This rearrangement joins TRBV5-6 to TRBJ1-3, with 7 nucleotides matching TRBD1. Trimming took 6 bases from V and 4 from J; bases not matched to a gene: 7. This CDR3 is 14 amino acids long. In germline, CDR1 is SGHDT, CDR2 YYEEEE.

The DNA for the CDR3 is TGTGCCACCAGCACCGGTACTAGCGGTTTTACCTACGAGCAGTACTTC. Encoded protein: CATSTGTSGFTYEQYF. The chain links TRBV15 to TRBJ2-7, with 8 bases aligning to TRBD2. CDR1 LNHNV and CDR2 YYDKDF come from the germline V gene (reference sequence). The CDR3 contains 16 residues. V was clipped by 4 bases and J by 2 bases; unmatched bases: 10.

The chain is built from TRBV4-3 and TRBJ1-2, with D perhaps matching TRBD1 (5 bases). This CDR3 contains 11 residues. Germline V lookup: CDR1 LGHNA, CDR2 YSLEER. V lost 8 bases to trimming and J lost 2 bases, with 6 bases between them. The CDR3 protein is CASGTNYGYTF. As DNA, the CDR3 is TGCGCCAGCGGGACCAACTATGGCTACACCTTC.

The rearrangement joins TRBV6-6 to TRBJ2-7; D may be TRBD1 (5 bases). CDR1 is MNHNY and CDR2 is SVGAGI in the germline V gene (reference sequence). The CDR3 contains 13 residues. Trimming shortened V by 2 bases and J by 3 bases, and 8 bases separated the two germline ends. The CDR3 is CASSYRGNYEQYF. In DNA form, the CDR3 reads TGTGCCAGCAGTTACAGGGGAAACTACGAGCAGTACTTC.

This CDR3 is CASSQGGSGRDTQYF. CDR3 sequence (DNA): TGCGCCAGCAGCCAAGGGGGTAGCGGGAGGGATACGCAGTATTTT. The chain couples TRBV4-1 to TRBJ2-3; 10 bases line up with TRBD2. The V gene's germline CDR1 is MGHRA and CDR2 YSYEKL. With 1 base clipped from V and 6 bases from J, the junction kept 4 bases outside the gene matches. The CDR3 has 15 residues.

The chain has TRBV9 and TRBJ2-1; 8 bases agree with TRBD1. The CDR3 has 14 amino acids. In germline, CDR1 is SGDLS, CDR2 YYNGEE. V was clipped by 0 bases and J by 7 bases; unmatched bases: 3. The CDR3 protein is CASSVDHRGNEQFF. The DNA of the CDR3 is TGTGCCAGCAGCGTAGATCACAGGGGGAATGAGCAGTTCTTC. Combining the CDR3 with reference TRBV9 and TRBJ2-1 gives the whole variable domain DSGVTQTPKHLITATGQRVTLRCSPRSGDLSVYWYQQSLDQGLQFLIQYYNGEERAKGNILERFSAQQFPDLHSELNLSSLELGDSALYFCASSVDHRGNEQFFGPGTRLTVL.

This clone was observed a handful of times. This chain's CDR3 is CASLRTLNTEAFF. The DNA for the CDR3 is TGTGCCTCCCTCCGGACACTGAACACTGAAGCTTTCTTT. V and J are TRBV7-9 and TRBJ1-1, with TRBD1 as a possible D gene (5 bases). V was clipped by 11 bases and J by 0 bases, with 13 bases between them. The CDR3 length is 13 residues. In germline, CDR1 is SEHNR, CDR2 FQNEAQ (reference sequence).

Written as DNA, the CDR3 is TGTGCCAGCAGCTTGGGTCCAGGGAAGAGCTACTACAATGAGCAGTTCTTC. Translated: CASSLGPGKSYYNEQFF. The V call is TRBV7-9, the J call TRBJ2-1; tentative D call: TRBD1 (5 bases). V dropped 3 bases and J dropped 3 bases, with 18 bases sitting between them. CDR3 size: 17 residues. Germline-derived CDR1 and CDR2 are SEHNR and FQNEAQ (reference sequence).

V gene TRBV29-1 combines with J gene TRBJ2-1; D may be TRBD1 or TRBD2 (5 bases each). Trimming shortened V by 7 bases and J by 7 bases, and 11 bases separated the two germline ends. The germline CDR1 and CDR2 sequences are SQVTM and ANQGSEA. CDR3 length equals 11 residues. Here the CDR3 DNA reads TGCAGCGGGGACCTATCGAATGAGCAGTTCTTC. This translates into CSGDLSNEQFF.

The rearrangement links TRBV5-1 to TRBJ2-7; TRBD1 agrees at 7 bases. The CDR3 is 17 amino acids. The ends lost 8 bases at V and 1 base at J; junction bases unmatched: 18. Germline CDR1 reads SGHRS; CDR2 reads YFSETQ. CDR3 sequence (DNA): TGCGCCAGTCTAATACTACCGGGACAGATTTTTTCCTACGAGCAGTACTTC. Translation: CASLILPGQIFSYEQYF.

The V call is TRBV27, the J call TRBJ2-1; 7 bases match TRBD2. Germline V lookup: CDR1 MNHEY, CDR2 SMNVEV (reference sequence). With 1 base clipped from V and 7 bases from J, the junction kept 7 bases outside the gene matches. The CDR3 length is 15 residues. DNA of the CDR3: TGTGCCAGCAGTTTATTCGCGGGAGTTGGGAATGAGCAGTTCTTC. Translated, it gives CASSLFAGVGNEQFF.